This is a list of T cell receptor beta chains from one sample in a study of blood T cells in healthy people across ages. TCRdb independently ran MiXCR on the 5' RACE reads; one entry per CDR3 protein. Seen here are around 800,000 distinct CDR3 sequences, around 24% observed once, and the top ten hold around 3%. This sample was shared with a second study, whose subject was T cells of mothers and their children.

Sequences were obtained from blood. These receptors were obtained from a boy younger than 18 in good health. Each CDR3 is given with its conserved first and last residue. A D gene is named only where the DNA matches it firmly. Only some rows state a clone size, as once, few, many or a class for expanded clones.

D gene	V gene	J gene	clone size	CDR3 DNA	CDR3 protein
TRBD2	TRBV10-3	TRBJ2-3	-	TGTGCCATCAGTGTAGCGGGGGGTTCCACAGATACGCAGTATTTT	CAISVAGGSTDTQYF
TRBD1	TRBV10-3	TRBJ1-2	-	TGTGCCATCAGGAGGGGGACAGGCCTCTATGGCTACACCTTC	CAIRRGTGLYGYTF
-	TRBV10-3	TRBJ1-1	-	TGTGCCATCAGGCCAGGGGAGAACACTGAAGCTTTCTTT	CAIRPGENTEAFF
-	TRBV5-1	TRBJ2-7	-	TGCGCCAGCAGCATGGGATGGGAGCAGTACTTC	CASSMGWEQYF
-	TRBV20-1	TRBJ1-3	few	TGCAGTGCTGGGAGTGTCTCTGGAAACACCATATATTTT	CSAGSVSGNTIYF
TRBD1	TRBV6-5	TRBJ1-2	few	TGTGCCAGCAGTCGGACAGGGTGGGACTATGGCTACACCTTC	CASSRTGWDYGYTF
-	TRBV7-9	TRBJ1-5	few	TGTGCCAGCAGCTCCGGGGGGGCAACCAATCAGCCCCAGCATTTT	CASSSGGATNQPQHF
-	TRBV10-3	TRBJ2-7	-	TGTGCCACCAAAAACTACGAGCAGTACTTC	CATKNYEQYF
TRBD1	TRBV7-2	TRBJ2-7	few	TGTGCCAGCAGCGCTGGGACAGGAGGGGCGCACGAGCAGTACTTC	CASSAGTGGAHEQYF
TRBD1	TRBV9	TRBJ2-7	once	TGTGCCAGCAGCGTAACGGGGACAGACTACGAGCAGTACTTC	CASSVTGTDYEQYF
-	TRBV6-5	TRBJ1-4	-	TGTGCCAGCATGGGAGGCCGCGGAGGAAAACTGTTTTTT	CASMGGRGGKLFF
-	TRBV10-2	TRBJ2-5	few	TGCGCCAGCAGTGAGCTGGGCTACTCTAAAGAGACCCAGTACTTC	CASSELGYSKETQYF
TRBD1	TRBV30	TRBJ1-5	-	TGTGCCTGGAGTACAGGGGAGAATCAGCCCCAGCATTTT	CAWSTGENQPQHF
TRBD1	TRBV18	TRBJ1-4	-	TGTGCCAGCTCAGAGGACAGGGGCCGCCAGGGAAAACTGTCTTTT	CASSEDRGRQGKLSF
-	TRBV5-1	TRBJ2-1	few	TGCGCCAGCAGCTTTTCCGGGGCGAGCTCCTACAATGAGCAGTTCTTC	CASSFSGASSYNEQFF
TRBD1	TRBV25-1	TRBJ1-4	-	TGTGCCAGCAGTGAGCCAACCGGGACAGGGAGGTCTAATGAAAAACTGTTTTTT	CASSEPTGTGRSNEKLFF
-	TRBV6-2/TRBV6-3	TRBJ1-5	-	TGTGCCAGCAGTAGGACTGTTCAAAATCAGCCCCAGCATTTT	CASSRTVQNQPQHF
TRBD1	TRBV4-1	TRBJ2-7	-	TGCGCCAGCAGCCAAGAGGACAGGCCGATCTACGAGCAGTACTTC	CASSQEDRPIYEQYF
TRBD2	TRBV20-1	TRBJ2-7	-	TGCAGTGCTAGTAGCGGGGATGCCTCCTACGAGCAGTACTTC	CSASSGDASYEQYF
-	TRBV5-1	TRBJ1-1	-	TGCGCCAGCAGCCTGCGGGCCGGGGGGAACACTGAAGCTTTCTTT	CASSLRAGGNTEAFF
-	TRBV5-1	TRBJ2-5	few	TGCGCCAGCAGCTTGGCCCTAGGGGGGGTTAAAGAGACCCAGTACTTC	CASSLALGGVKETQYF
TRBD2	TRBV15	TRBJ2-1	-	TGTGCCACCAGCACCGACCTCGGGGGGGGATCCTACAATGAGCAGTTCTTC	CATSTDLGGGSYNEQFF
-	TRBV3-1	TRBJ1-5	-	TGTGCCAGCAGCCCAGGACGGGGGGTTGTCCAGCCCCAGCATTTT	CASSPGRGVVQPQHF
-	TRBV7-9	TRBJ1-4	-	TGTGCCAGCAGCTCCCCTGGGGGGTTTGGTGAAAAACTGTTTTTT	CASSSPGGFGEKLFF
-	TRBV28	TRBJ2-5	-	TGTGCCAGCGGAAGGGGCTTGCAAGAGACCCAGTACTTC	CASGRGLQETQYF
-	TRBV7-6	TRBJ2-5	few	TGTGCCAGCAGCTACCGAGACTTAGAGACCCAGTACTTC	CASSYRDLETQYF
-	TRBV6-5	TRBJ2-1	-	TGTGCCAGCAGTTACTCGATAGTGGGGACGGGGCGCTCCTACAATGAGCAGTTCTTC	CASSYSIVGTGRSYNEQFF
TRBD2	TRBV5-5	TRBJ2-5	-	TGTGCCAGCAGCTTCTACGCGCGGGGGGCCCCAGAGACCCAGTACTTC	CASSFYARGAPETQYF
-	TRBV4-1	TRBJ2-7	few	TGCGCCAGCAGCCAAGTTGGAAGGGTCGAGCAGTACTTC	CASSQVGRVEQYF
-	TRBV29-1	TRBJ2-6	few	TGCAGCGTTGAGGGGTCTGGGGCCAACGTCCTGACTTTC	CSVEGSGANVLTF
TRBD1	TRBV7-9	TRBJ1-2	-	TGTGCCAGCAGCTCCGGTGGCAGGGGGTGGGCCTACACCTTC	CASSSGGRGWAYTF
-	TRBV18	TRBJ1-1	few	TGTGCCAGCAGTCCCCTTGAGAACACTGAAGCTTTCTTT	CASSPLENTEAFF
-	TRBV5-4	TRBJ1-2	-	TGTGCCAGCAGCTTACAGACGACTAACTATGGCTACACCTTC	CASSLQTTNYGYTF
TRBD2	TRBV24-1	TRBJ2-3	-	TGTGCCACCAGTGCGGGACTAGCGGGCACAGATACGCAGTATTTT	CATSAGLAGTDTQYF
TRBD2	TRBV27	TRBJ2-1	-	TGTGCCGGCTCAATAGCGGGGGGGTCCTCTGGGAATGAGCAGTTCTTC	CAGSIAGGSSGNEQFF
TRBD2	TRBV10-2	TRBJ2-5	few	TGCGCCAGCAGTGGGACTAGCCTCCAAGAGACCCAGTACTTC	CASSGTSLQETQYF